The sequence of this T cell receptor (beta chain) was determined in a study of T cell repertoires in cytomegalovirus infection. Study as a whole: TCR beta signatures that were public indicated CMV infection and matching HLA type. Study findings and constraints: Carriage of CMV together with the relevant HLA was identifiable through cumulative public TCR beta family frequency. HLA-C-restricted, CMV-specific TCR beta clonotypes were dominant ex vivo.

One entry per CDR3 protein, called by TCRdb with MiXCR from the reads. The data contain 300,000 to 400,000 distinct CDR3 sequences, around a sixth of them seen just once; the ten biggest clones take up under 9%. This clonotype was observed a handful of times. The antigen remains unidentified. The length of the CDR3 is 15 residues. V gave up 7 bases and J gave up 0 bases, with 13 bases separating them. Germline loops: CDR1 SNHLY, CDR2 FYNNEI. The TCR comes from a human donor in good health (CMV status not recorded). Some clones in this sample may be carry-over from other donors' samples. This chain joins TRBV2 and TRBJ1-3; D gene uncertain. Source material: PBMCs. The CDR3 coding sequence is TGTGCCAGCAAGATGTCGGTCCTCTCTGGAAACACCATATATTTT. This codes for CASKMSVLSGNTIYF.